The 8 T cell receptor beta chains below all came from one sample that was sequenced in a study of blood T cells in healthy people across ages. Using a J-beta primer mix together with a sample-barcoded 5' primer, a second PCR was run for roughly 6 to 12 cycles. TCRdb re-called the 5' RACE reads through MiXCR, storing one row per CDR3 protein. The table records 800,000 to 1,000,000 distinct CDR3 sequences, roughly 52% of them present only once. Sequencing was performed on blood. Every receptor here comes from a man aged 25 to 40 in good health.

This chain uses TRBV2 with TRBJ2-7, with D possibly TRBD2 on 5 matching bases. This CDR3 is built from 15 residues. CDR1 is SNHLY and CDR2 is FYNNEI in the germline V gene. Trimming cost V 2 bases and J 6 bases, with 17 bases left between them. The DNA for the CDR3 is TGTGCCAGCAGTGAATTTGCCAGGAGGCTGGTCGAGCAGTACTTC. Its protein product is CASSEFARRLVEQYF.

The table lists this clonotype with many counts. V gene TRBV20-1 combines with J gene TRBJ1-1, with D hard to call. With 4 bases removed from V and 5 bases from J, the gap between germline ends came to 14 bases. This CDR3 is built from 13 residues. Germline CDR1 DFQATT, CDR2 SNEGSKA (reference sequence). CDR3 in amino acids: CSAKFPQGTEAFF. The CDR3 nucleotides are TGCAGTGCTAAATTCCCCCAAGGGACTGAAGCTTTCTTT.

The chain has TRBV24-1 and TRBJ2-1, with D uncertain. Germline V gene sequence: CDR1 KGHDR, CDR2 SFDVKD. The CDR3 has 11 amino acids. V lost 6 bases and J 8 bases, leaving 7 bases between the germline ends. For the CDR3, the DNA is TGTGCCACCAGTTTATTGGATGAGCAGTTCTTC. Translating it yields CATSLLDEQFF.

This clonotype was seen a few times. In DNA, the CDR3 is TGTGCCAGCAGGACGACAGGCTATGGCTACACCTTC. Protein sequence: CASRTTGYGYTF. This sequence joins TRBV3-1 and TRBJ1-2, with D tentatively TRBD1 (6 bases). The germline V and J ends were trimmed by 6 bases and 4 bases, with 9 bases remaining between them. The length of the CDR3 is 12 residues. The germline CDR1 and CDR2 sequences are LGHDT and YNNKEL (reference sequence).

This clonotype has ten or more counts. The V call is TRBV4-1, the J call TRBJ2-1; 11 bases agree with TRBD2. This CDR3 spans 17 amino acids. CDR1 and CDR2 (germline): MGHRA, YSYEKL. The J segment lost 9 bases and the V segment lost 0 bases, leaving 10 bases of the junction unmatched. This CDR3 reads CASSQDSSGGTSGEQFF. DNA for the CDR3: TGCGCCAGCAGCCAAGACTCTAGCGGGGGGACAAGCGGTGAGCAGTTCTTC.

The V and J genes are TRBV7-2 and TRBJ1-2; a weak D match, TRBD1 (5 bases). The CDR3 extends over 17 amino acids. The germline V gene has CDR1 SGHTA and CDR2 FQGNSA. V lost 5 bases, J lost 4 bases, and 23 bases lay in between. CDR3 protein: CASSPSGPGGGGYGYTF. In DNA, the CDR3 is TGTGCCAGCAGCCCCAGCGGGCCCGGGGGGGGTGGCTATGGCTACACCTTC.

Turning to this clonotype: A read error is possible here, since a much larger clone lies one base away. The chain links TRBV7-9 to TRBJ2-1; D unclear. V dropped 5 bases and J dropped 3 bases, with 17 bases sitting between them. This CDR3 comprises 16 residues. CDR1 and CDR2 from the germline V gene are SEHNR and FQNEAQ (reference sequence). The CDR3 nucleotides read TGTGCCAGCAGCACTCTTTTTCGGGCAGGCTACAATGAGCAGTTCTTC. Protein: CASSTLFRAGYNEQFF.

This clonotype was observed a handful of times. J is TRBJ2-7 and V is TRBV29-1, with D possibly being TRBD2 (5 bases). CDR1 is SQVTM and CDR2 is ANQGSEA in the germline V gene. The CDR3 runs 12 residues. V was clipped by 4 bases and J by 3 bases, with 10 bases between them. The CDR3 here is CSVAEGGYEQYF. In nucleotides, the CDR3 is TGCAGCGTTGCCGAGGGCGGCTACGAGCAGTACTTC.